Below are 8 T cell receptor beta chains sequenced from a single sample in a study of graft-versus-host responses after intestinal transplantation. Clones were read by immunoSEQ multiplex PCR, and TCRdb kept only the in-frame ones, dropping some. The sample holds roughly 97,000 clones, roughly 84% seen once. Antigen specificity for these receptors is unknown. Sequencing was performed on unstimulated CD4+ T cells sorted from spleen or lymph node cells, taken before intestinal transplant. The receptors originated from a human donor who received an intestinal transplant.

The gene calls are TRBV6-1 and TRBJ2-1; 10 bases agree with TRBD1. The junction had 8 bases not matched to a gene; V was cut back by 4 bases and J by 2 bases. The CDR3 extends over 17 amino acids. The germline gives CDR1 MNHNS, CDR2 SASEGT. CDR3 protein: CASSARGQGLPYNEQFF. The CDR3 nucleotides read TGTGCCAGCAGTGCCCGGGGACAGGGGCTCCCCTACAATGAGCAGTTCTTC.

This clone was observed a single time. The chain uses TRBV7-6 and TRBJ1-1; 7 positions match TRBD1. Germline V lookup: CDR1 SGHVS, CDR2 FNYEAQ. The CDR3 runs to 13 residues. V trimming: 5 bases; J trimming: 5 bases; junction bases outside the gene matches: 5. Written as DNA, the CDR3 is TGTGCCAGCAGCCCCAGGGGGGGAACTGAAGCTTTCTTT. This sequence encodes CASSPRGGTEAFF.

Concerning this clone: One end of the junction is discordant with germline, which a read error may explain. This sequence joins TRBV27 and TRBJ1-1; 9 bases agree with TRBD1. From germline, CDR1 is MNHEY and CDR2 SMNVEV (reference sequence). The CDR3 is 12 residues long. CDR3 nucleotide sequence: TGTGCCAGCAGCAAACAGGGGGCCACATGGGGATTT. Protein product: CASSKQGATWGF.

This clone was observed a few times. The rearrangement uses TRBV5-1 and TRBJ2-3; D gene ambiguous. CDR1 and CDR2 from the germline V gene are SGHRS and YFSETQ. This CDR3 is built from 15 residues. The V gene lost 0 bases and the J gene lost 0 bases, with 8 bases spanning the gap. As DNA, the CDR3 is TGCGCCAGCAGCTTGGGGACGGCCAGCACAGATACGCAGTATTTT. Amino acid sequence: CASSLGTASTDTQYF.

The chain uses TRBV18 and TRBJ2-1; D unresolved. Germline V CDR1 and CDR2: KGHSH, LQKENI. The CDR3 runs 12 residues. V was pared by 3 bases and J by 7 bases, with 7 bases between. CDR3 in amino acids: CASSPPRNEQFF. CDR3 DNA sequence: TGTGCCAGCTCACCCCCTAGGAATGAGCAGTTCTTC.

This clone has a single count. This chain links TRBV7-2 with TRBJ2-5, with 12 positions matching TRBD1. Germline V lookup: CDR1 SGHTA, CDR2 FQGNSA. Unmatched junction bases numbered 9, after V lost 5 bases and J lost 5 bases. The CDR3 length is 16 residues. CDR3 in DNA: TGTGCCAGCAGCCCAACGGGACAGGGGGCGCGGGAGACCCAGTACTTC. Its protein is CASSPTGQGARETQYF.

V usage is TRBV4-2 and J usage is TRBJ2-6; the D is unclear. Deletions cut 1 base from V and 2 bases from J, with 6 bases between. Germline-derived CDR1 and CDR2 are LGHNA and YNFKEQ. This CDR3 region has 15 residues. The CDR3 here is CASSQVTTGANVLTF. The CDR3 bases are TGTGCCAGCAGCCAAGTTACTACTGGGGCCAACGTCCTGACTTTC.

The chain employs TRBV7-3 and TRBJ2-1, with D perhaps TRBD2 (6 bases). Trimming took off 4 bases at V and 3 bases at J, with 13 bases between the two ends. Germline-derived CDR1 and CDR2 are SGHTA and FQGTGA. This CDR3 spans 15 amino acids. CDR3 in amino acids: CASSSSGTHYNEQFF. The CDR3 DNA follows: TGTGCCAGCAGCTCCTCCGGGACTCACTACAATGAGCAGTTCTTC.